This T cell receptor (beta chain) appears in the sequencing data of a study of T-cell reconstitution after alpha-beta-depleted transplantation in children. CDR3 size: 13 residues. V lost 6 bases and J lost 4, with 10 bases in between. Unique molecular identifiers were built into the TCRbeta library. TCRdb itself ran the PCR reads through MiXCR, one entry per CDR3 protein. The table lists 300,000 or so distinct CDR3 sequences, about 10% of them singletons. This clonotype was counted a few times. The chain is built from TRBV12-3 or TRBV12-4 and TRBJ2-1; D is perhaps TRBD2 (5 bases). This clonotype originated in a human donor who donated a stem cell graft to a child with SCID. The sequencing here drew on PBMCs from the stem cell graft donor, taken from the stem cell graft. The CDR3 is CASRRRTYNEQFF. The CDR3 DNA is TGTGCCAGCAGGAGAAGGACTTACAATGAGCAGTTCTTC.